This T cell receptor beta chain comes out of a study of blood T cell repertoires in COVID-19. Study background: Spain, Italy and the United States supplied samples that represented acute and convalescent COVID-19. PBMCs, B-cell-depleted T cells, or T cells provided the cDNA or gDNA that made up the material.

Participants were aged about 18 to 89 years from 20 to 30 US areas. Germline values: CDR1 SGHAT, CDR2 FQNNGV. The V gene lost 5 bases and the J gene lost 3 bases, with 19 bases spanning the gap. CDR3 length equals 16 residues. This clone was seen once. Generated by immunoSEQ multiplex PCR, the TCRdb table keeps only in-frame clones and is missing some. The sample shows 100,000 to 150,000 clones, less than 90% of them seen only once. This receptor was identified in a woman in her forties or fifties who had recovered from COVID-19. The chain is built from TRBV11-2 and TRBJ1-1; maybe TRBD1 (6 bases). Source material: PBMCs or T cells enriched from blood (not recorded which). CDR3 protein: CASSPGARGPYTEAFF. DNA for the CDR3: TGTGCCAGCAGCCCCGGGGCCAGGGGCCCGTACACTGAAGCTTTCTTT.